This record covers a single T cell receptor (beta chain). This clonotype was observed many times. Which antigen it targets is not known. No qualities accompany the bases; no much larger clone lies one base away. This sample is drawn from a study of Graves' ophthalmopathy and Graves' hyperthyroidism (dated by TCRdb to 2016 to 2018). Looking at the study overall: Peripheral blood was collected at initial diagnosis, prior to any treatment. In about six hyperthyroidism patients, T-cell repertoires of thyroid tissue and blood were compared. Once sampling was done, hyperthyroidism patients were given methimazole at a starting dose of 30 mg daily, while ophthalmopathy patients were given high-dose intravenous methylprednisolone. For training and testing, the 95 to 100 patients in the discovery cohort were randomly divided in a 7:3 ratio. The independent validation cohort included around 19 hyperthyroidism patients plus 17 patients who later progressed from hyperthyroidism to ophthalmopathy. In total, some 140 blood samples were TCR-sequenced: 40 to 45 ophthalmopathy, some 72 hyperthyroidism and approximately 17 hyperthyroidism-to-ophthalmopathy patients. The study used signatures of the TCR beta repertoire to tell Graves' ophthalmopathy apart from Graves' hyperthyroidism and to predict which patients would progress to ophthalmopathy. A discovery set of about a hundred patients (43 ophthalmopathy, 55 to 65 stable hyperthyroidism) was enrolled to explore V-J signatures distinguishing ophthalmopathy from hyperthyroidism.

For repertoire sequencing, the TCR beta CDR3 regions were amplified from RNA transcripts. The first round was an RT-PCR using HTBI primers with the Qiagen OneStep RT-PCR kit, and this first round was followed by a second-round multiplex PCR, then size selection and purification. The libraries underwent paired-end sequencing with 100 bp reads on an Illumina HiSeq2000. As for the authors' bioinformatics: SOAPnuke was used for read processing, and reads with adapters, uncalled bases, a mean Phred below 15, or no exact constant-primer or identifier match were discarded. COPE v1.2.5 was used to merge the high-quality paired reads. Each unique nucleotide sequence was treated as a clonotype, and MiTCR v1.1 was used to align the clonotypes to the IMGT TRB V, D and J references. Only V-J combinations with frequency above 0.0001 were analysed, covering approximately 99% of repertoires. For each V-J combination, a TCR clonal expansion and chaos score was defined as the ratio of F50 clonal expansion to chaos observed in the TCRdist matrix. Welch's t-statistics and random forest were used to narrow the features down to more than 10 V-J combinations, which were then fed into a naive Bayes classifier. The Morisita-Horn index was used to measure how similar the thyroid and blood repertoires were. Using fastp trimming at Q25 and MiXCR clonotype assembly, TCRdb reanalyzed the public sequencing data and kept in-frame beta chains. CDR3 protein duplicates are merged, each entry listing the most common genes and DNA. TCRdb's processing, not the authors', yielded these V and J calls. The sample records about half a million distinct CDR3 sequences, approximately 14% of which are singletons. Of the sample, roughly 9.8% is held by the ten largest clones.

Ophthalmopathy patients had moderately to severely active disease, Clinical Activity Score of at least 3, NOSPECS grade of at least 4, and disease duration under 3 months. Patients were excluded if they had other autoimmune diseases, uncontrolled infections, pregnancy or lactation. Clinical symptoms, serum thyroxine, TRAb, thyroid ultrasound and orbital computed tomography formed the basis of the diagnosis. PBMCs were isolated from 7.5 to 10 ml of fresh peripheral blood by Ficoll-Paque density gradient centrifugation. Trizol reagent was used to extract the total RNA, and its quality was then checked on an Agilent 2100 Bioanalyzer. General conclusions and limits of the study: Among expanded thyroid clonotypes with frequency above 0.001, most also showed up in blood, which suggests that blood repertoires may reflect the thyroid immune response. No statistical method was used to set the sample size in advance, and the investigators knew which group each participant was assigned to. The 13-signature model separated ophthalmopathy from stable hyperthyroidism with 87.88% sensitivity and almost 84% specificity in cross-validation, and 80%/75% in the test set. In validation, the model predicted ophthalmopathy progression with about 71% sensitivity and about 77% specificity; more than ten predicted patients were CT-confirmed with GO in a median of 6.5 months.

CDR1 and CDR2 (KGHDR, SFDVKD) derive from the germline V gene. V drops 2 bases and J drops 0 bases, leaving 21 bases in between. Measured from the cysteine to the phenylalanine, the CDR3 is 19 residues long. Just CDR3 DNA is preserved here, 57 bases in frame from base 1. The receptor was isolated from a woman aged 25 to 45 with Graves' ophthalmopathy. Donor details come from another sample of the same person, matched by shared clones. Material for sequencing was blood. Recombination joined TRBV24-1 with TRBJ2-5; TRBD1 is perhaps the D gene, given 6 matching bases. The sequence in DNA is TGTGCCACCAGTGATTCTACTCAACCGGGACACTTAAACCAAGAGACCCAGTACTTC. Its protein is CATSDSTQPGHLNQETQYF.